This TCR beta chain came from a study of blood T cell repertoires in COVID-19. Study-wide background: From the United States, Italy and Spain came samples of acute and convalescent COVID-19. T cells, B-cell-depleted T cells, or PBMCs supplied cDNA or gDNA.

Recovered Cohort 3 donors showed two negative PCRs, clearance, or symptom resolution. The CDR3 has 13 residues. Deletions cut 6 bases from V and 3 bases from J, with 11 bases between. CDR1 is MNHEY, CDR2 SVGAGI, per germline. How the authors handled the data: For nucleated cells, counts were estimated from reference gene primer amplification. Profiled with immunoSEQ multiplex PCR; TCRdb holds only in-frame clones, not every one. The V and J calls and clone size are taken from that table; D and trimming were inferred from the DNA. The sample holds some 170,000 clones, 84% seen once. The rearrangement joins TRBV6-5 to TRBJ1-1; no clear D. The clonotype comes from a man aged 45-60 years who had recovered from COVID-19. Sequenced material: PBMCs or T cells enriched from blood (not recorded which). CDR3 sequence: CASRSTRDTEAFF. The CDR3 bases are TGTGCCAGCAGGTCGACACGAGACACTGAAGCTTTCTTT.